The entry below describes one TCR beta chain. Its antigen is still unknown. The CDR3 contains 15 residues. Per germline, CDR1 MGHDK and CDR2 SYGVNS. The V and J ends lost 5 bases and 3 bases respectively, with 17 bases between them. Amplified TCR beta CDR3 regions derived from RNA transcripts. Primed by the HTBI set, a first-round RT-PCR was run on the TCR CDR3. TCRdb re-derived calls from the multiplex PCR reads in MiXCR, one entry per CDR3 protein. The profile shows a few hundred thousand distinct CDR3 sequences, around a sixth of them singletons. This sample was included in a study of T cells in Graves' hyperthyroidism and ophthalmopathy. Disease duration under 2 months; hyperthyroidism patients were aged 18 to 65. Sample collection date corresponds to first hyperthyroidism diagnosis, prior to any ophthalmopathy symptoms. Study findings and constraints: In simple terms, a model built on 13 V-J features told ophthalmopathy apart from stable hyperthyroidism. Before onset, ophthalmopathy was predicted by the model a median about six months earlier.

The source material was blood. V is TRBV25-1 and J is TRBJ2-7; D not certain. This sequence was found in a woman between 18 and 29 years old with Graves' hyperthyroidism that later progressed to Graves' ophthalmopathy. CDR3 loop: CASSSDPPKNYEQYF. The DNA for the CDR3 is TGTGCCAGCAGTTCGGACCCACCAAAAAACTACGAGCAGTACTTC.